This T cell receptor beta chain was sequenced in a study of cytomegalovirus exposure and HLA in healthy donors. Whole-study context: Of all 400 or so donors who were genotyped, around 79% belonged to the Caucasian-associated ancestry cluster.

Germline V gene lookup returns CDR1 MNHNY and CDR2 SVGAGI (reference sequence). The CDR3 spans 16 residues. V was pared by 7 bases and J by 6 bases, with 16 bases of the junction left unmatched. The PCR used 60 Vbeta and 13 Jbeta primers. TCRdb's table, derived via immunoSEQ multiplex PCR, lists solely in-frame clones and lacks some. The sample's table shows 200,000 to 250,000 clones. The TCR sequence derives from a woman in her twenties or thirties in good health and CMV-seropositive. The chain has TRBV6-6 and TRBJ1-1; 8 bases align to TRBD1. Sequencing was performed on PBMCs. The CDR3 bases are TGTGCCAGCAACGGCAGGGGGCCAACGTATTTCTCTGAAGCTTTCTTT. Its protein is CASNGRGPTYFSEAFF.